This TCR beta chain was found in a study of blood T cell repertoires in COVID-19. Study overall: Collection of acute and convalescent COVID-19 samples took place in the United States, Italy and Spain.

Germline V lookup: CDR1 LGHNA, CDR2 YNFKEQ. The CDR3 spans 14 residues. V trimming: 0 bases; J trimming: 7 bases; junction bases outside the gene matches: 4. This clone appeared once. Some clones are missing from TCRdb's copy, which holds only in-frame ones; the method was immunoSEQ multiplex PCR. The data hold over 70,000 clones, with approximately 82% observed a single time. The V gene is TRBV4-2, the J gene TRBJ1-2; 8 nucleotides align to TRBD1. The specimen was peripheral blood. This clonotype was obtained from a man aged 55 to 70 with acute or convalescent COVID-19. This chain's CDR3 is CASSQDPQGAGYTF. The CDR3 DNA is TGTGCCAGCAGCCAAGACCCCCAGGGGGCTGGCTACACCTTC.